The 27 T cell receptor beta chains reported below all come from one sample, sequenced in a study of T cell responses to AZD1222 COVID-19 vaccine. TCRdb keeps only in-frame clones here, not all; method: immunoSEQ multiplex PCR. Of 150,000 or so clones in the sample, approximately 93% were seen once. The sample consisted of peripheral blood, taken on day 0 of AZD1222 vaccination. These TCRs come from an adult in good health.

The chain links TRBV5-6 to TRBJ2-3; a weak D match, TRBD1 (6 bases). This CDR3 spans 15 amino acids. Germline CDR1 reads SGHDT; CDR2 reads YYEEEE. Trimming removed 3 bases from V and 0 bases from J, with 11 bases in between. The CDR3 DNA sequence: TGTGCCAGCAGCTGGGGGCAGGGGAGCACAGATACGCAGTATTTT. Translated, it gives CASSWGQGSTDTQYF.

V is TRBV11-2 and J is TRBJ2-7, with 11 bases identical to TRBD1. Unmatched junction bases numbered 8, after V lost 1 base and J lost 0 bases. This CDR3 contains 18 residues. Per the germline V gene, CDR1 is SGHAT and CDR2 is FQNNGV. In DNA form, the CDR3 reads TGTGCCAGCAGCTTAGGAAACGCCGGGACAGGGGGCTCCTACGAGCAGTACTTC. It encodes CASSLGNAGTGGSYEQYF.

The table lists this clone with a count of one. The chain uses TRBV5-4 and TRBJ1-6; 11 positions agree with TRBD1. V shed 3 bases, J shed 11 bases, and the junction held 1 base outside the gene matches. The V gene's germline CDR1 is SGHNT and CDR2 YYREEE (reference sequence). The CDR3 extends over 13 amino acids. This CDR3 reads CASSSGQGAPLHF. DNA for the CDR3: TGTGCCAGCAGCTCGGGACAGGGGGCACCCCTCCACTTT. The whole variable domain, remainder taken from reference TRBV5-4 and TRBJ1-6, is ETGVTQSPTHLIKTRGQQVTLRCSSQSGHNTVSWYQQALGQGPQFIFQYYREEENGRGNFPPRFSGLQFPNYSSELNVNALELDDSALYLCASSSGQGAPLHFGNGTRLTVT.

As regards this clone: The junction and the germline gene differ at one end; a read error may be behind it. The chain links TRBV12-3 or TRBV12-4 to TRBJ2-5; D is unclear. The CDR3 is 12 residues long. The CDR3 DNA sequence: TGTGCCAGCAGTTTCGTTAAAGACACCCAGTACTTC. Its translation: CASSFVKDTQYF.

This chain uses TRBV11-2 with TRBJ2-2; the D is unclear. The CDR3 totals 15 residues. V was pared by 2 bases and J by 5 bases, with 12 bases between. The germline V gene encodes CDR1 SGHAT and CDR2 FQNNGV. As DNA, the CDR3 is TGTGCCAGCAGCTTAAACCTAAGACAAACCGGGGAGCTGTTTTTT. Translating gives CASSLNLRQTGELFF.

The sample holds one count of this clone. The chain combines TRBV5-5 with TRBJ1-4, with D hard to call. The V end was cut by 2 bases, the J end by 3 bases, with 5 bases between. In germline, CDR1 is SGHKS, CDR2 YYEKEE (reference sequence). This CDR3 is built from 13 residues. CDR3 in DNA: TGTGCCAGCAGCTTAACAGCTAATGAAAAACTGTTTTTT. Amino acid sequence: CASSLTANEKLFF.

The J gene is TRBJ1-3, the V gene TRBV7-9; D is possibly TRBD1 (5 bases). Per germline, CDR1 SEHNR and CDR2 FQNEAQ (reference sequence). Trimming cost V 3 bases and J 2 bases, with 14 bases left between them. The CDR3 has 16 amino acids. CDR3 nucleotide sequence: TGTGCCAGCAGCTTGGGACTAGGACAAGCTGGAAACACCATATATTTT. Translated: CASSLGLGQAGNTIYF.

The chain is built from TRBV6-5 and TRBJ1-5; D is unclear. Trimming cost V 6 bases and J 7 bases, with 19 bases left between them. This CDR3 is built from 15 residues. Germline CDR1 is MNHEY and CDR2 is SVGAGI. The CDR3 region is CASSVVAGFGQPQHF. CDR3 in DNA: TGTGCCAGCAGCGTAGTAGCGGGGTTCGGGCAGCCCCAGCATTTT.

In its sample, this clone was seen once. The chain employs TRBV7-9 and TRBJ2-1; a possible D gene is TRBD1 (5 bases). CDR1 and CDR2 from the germline V gene are SEHNR and FQNEAQ (reference sequence). The CDR3 has 15 amino acids. V was clipped by 1 base and J by 4 bases, with 11 bases between them. CDR3 loop: CASSLGWGRYNEQFF. The CDR3 DNA is TGTGCCAGCAGCTTAGGATGGGGCCGGTACAATGAGCAGTTCTTC. Filled out from reference TRBV7-9 and TRBJ2-1, the complete variable domain reads DTGVSQNPRHKITKRGQNVTFRCDPISEHNRLYWYRQTLGQGPEFLTYFQNEAQLEKSRLLSDRFSAERPKGSFSTLEIQRTEQGDSAMYLCASSLGWGRYNEQFFGPGTRLTVL.

This sequence joins TRBV2 and TRBJ2-5, with a possible D match to TRBD1 (5 bases). Deletions cut 3 bases from V and 8 bases from J, with 16 bases between. Germline loops: CDR1 SNHLY, CDR2 FYNNEI. This CDR3 comprises 14 residues. CDR3 sequence reads: CASSEPVQGATQYF. The CDR3 nucleotides read TGTGCCAGCAGTGAGCCTGTACAAGGGGCAACCCAGTACTTC. Looking up the rest from reference TRBV2 and TRBJ2-5 gives the full variable domain: EPEVTQTPSHQVTQMGQEVILRCVPISNHLYFYWYRQILGQKVEFLVSFYNNEISEKSEIFDDQFSVERPDGSNFTLKIRSTKLEDSAMYFCASSEPVQGATQYFGPGTRLLVL.

The CDR3 DNA follows: TGTGCCATCAGTGCGGGAGCGAACTACGAGCAGTACTTC. Protein product: CAISAGANYEQYF. The chain employs TRBV10-3 and TRBJ2-7; tentatively, D is TRBD2 (6 bases). V lost 4 bases and J lost 3, with 10 bases in between. The germline V gene has CDR1 ENHRY and CDR2 SYGVKD. This CDR3 has 13 residues.

V usage is TRBV4-2 and J usage is TRBJ2-2; 7 nucleotides line up with TRBD2. J gave up 4 bases and V 2 bases, and 1 base lay outside the gene matches. The CDR3 is 14 amino acids. CDR1 and CDR2 (germline): LGHNA, YNFKEQ. The CDR3 coding sequence is TGTGCCAGCAGCCAAACGGGGGGCACCGGGGAGCTGTTTTTT. Translation: CASSQTGGTGELFF.

V is TRBV15 and J is TRBJ1-5; D unclear. Trimming took 4 bases from V and 3 from J, leaving 4 bases between them. Germline V gene lookup returns CDR1 LNHNV and CDR2 YYDKDF (reference sequence). The CDR3 spans 12 residues. In DNA form, the CDR3 reads TGTGCCACCAGCAAATCCAATCAGCCCCAGCATTTT. Translation: CATSKSNQPQHF.

The chain links TRBV28 to TRBJ2-7; D might be TRBD1 (5 bases). The germline CDR1 and CDR2 sequences are MDHEN and SYDVKM. Trimming shortened V by 6 bases and J by 6 bases, and 15 bases separated the two germline ends. The CDR3 loop spans 13 amino acids. The CDR3 spells CASRSGQNPEQYF. The CDR3 region has the DNA TGTGCCAGCAGATCCGGACAAAACCCCGAGCAGTACTTC.

This chain links TRBV24-1 with TRBJ2-2, with TRBD1 matching over 7 bases. This CDR3 has 14 residues. Germline values: CDR1 KGHDR, CDR2 SFDVKD. The J segment lost 1 base and the V segment lost 5 bases, leaving 0 bases of the junction unmatched. The CDR3 here is CATSGTGNTGELFF. For the CDR3, the DNA is TGTGCCACCAGTGGGACAGGGAACACCGGGGAGCTGTTTTTT.

This clone was counted only a few times. The rearrangement uses TRBV19 and TRBJ1-2; D is unresolved. Germline V gene lookup returns CDR1 LNHDA and CDR2 SQIVND (reference sequence). CDR3 length: 14 residues. V lost 9 bases and J lost 4, with 18 bases in between. The CDR3 protein is CASLGSPVSYGYTF. The CDR3 nucleotides read TGTGCCAGCCTGGGGAGCCCGGTGAGCTATGGCTACACCTTC. The complete variable domain, with remaining parts taken from reference TRBV19 and TRBJ1-2, reads DGGITQSPKYLFRKEGQNVTLSCEQNLNHDAMYWYRQDPGQGLRLIYYSQIVNDFQKGDIAEGYSVSREKKESFPLTVTSAQKNPTAFYLCASLGSPVSYGYTFGSGTRLTVV.

The chain joins TRBV2 to TRBJ1-1; no definite D call. The germline CDR1 and CDR2 sequences are SNHLY and FYNNEI. The V end was cut by 7 bases, the J end by 4 bases, with 13 bases between. This CDR3 is 13 amino acids long. DNA for the CDR3: TGTGCCAGCATGTTGGAGTTTCCCACTGAAGCTTTCTTT. Its protein is CASMLEFPTEAFF.

V gene TRBV27 combines with J gene TRBJ1-5; weak D call: TRBD1 (5 bases). The length of the CDR3 is 14 residues. The germline V and J ends were trimmed by 3 bases and 8 bases, with 14 bases remaining between them. CDR1 and CDR2 (germline): MNHEY, SMNVEV (reference sequence). The CDR3 region is CASSFGLSGEPQHF. DNA of the CDR3: TGTGCCAGCAGTTTTGGCCTATCGGGGGAGCCCCAGCATTTT.

This clone was seen just once. The V call is TRBV28, the J call TRBJ2-3; TRBD2 agrees at 12 bases. The germline V gene has CDR1 MDHEN and CDR2 SYDVKM. CDR3 length: 15 residues. Trimming at V came to 4 bases and at J to 3 bases, leaving 2 bases not matched to a gene. In DNA form, the CDR3 reads TGTGCCAGCAGTTCCGGACTAGCGGGGACAGATACGCAGTATTTT. Protein product: CASSSGLAGTDTQYF.

The J gene is TRBJ1-3, the V gene TRBV28; tentative D call: TRBD1 (5 bases). Germline CDR1 is MDHEN and CDR2 is SYDVKM. CDR3 length: 16 amino acids. Between the trimmed V and J ends, which lost 8 bases and 2 bases, there was a span of 19 bases. CDR3 in amino acids: CASCSPRGRAGNTIYF. The CDR3 bases are TGTGCCAGCTGTTCCCCGAGGGGCAGGGCTGGAAACACCATATATTTT.

The gene calls are TRBV14 and TRBJ2-5; D remains unclear. Trimming cost V 4 bases and J 1 base, with 7 bases left between them. The CDR3 runs 13 residues. CDR1 is SGHDN, CDR2 FVKESK, per germline. This chain's CDR3 is CASSRVSQETQYF. DNA of the CDR3: TGTGCCAGCAGCCGAGTTAGCCAAGAGACCCAGTACTTC.

The chain is built from TRBV15 and TRBJ1-1; no clear D gene. There are 14 residues in the CDR3. V was trimmed by 0 bases and J by 1 base, leaving 6 bases between them. Per the germline V gene, CDR1 is LNHNV and CDR2 is YYDKDF (reference sequence). CDR3 sequence reads: CATSRERRNTEAFF. The CDR3 DNA follows: TGTGCCACCAGCAGAGAAAGGAGGAACACTGAAGCTTTCTTT.

V and J are TRBV28 and TRBJ1-5; D gene uncertain. V was trimmed by 3 bases and J by 8 bases, leaving 14 bases between them. The germline gives CDR1 MDHEN, CDR2 SYDVKM. This CDR3 is 14 amino acids long. The CDR3, as DNA: TGTGCCAGCAGTTTGGTGAGCGGTGGTGAGCCCCAGCATTTT. This encodes CASSLVSGGEPQHF.

V gene TRBV19 combines with J gene TRBJ2-1; 8 bases fit TRBD1. V trimming: 4 bases; J trimming: 4 bases; junction bases outside the gene matches: 6. The CDR3 sequence is 15 residues long. Germline CDR1 and CDR2: LNHDA and SQIVND (reference sequence). The CDR3 DNA reads TGTGCCAGTAGTACTGGGACAGGAGGGTACAATGAGCAGTTCTTC. This translates into CASSTGTGGYNEQFF.

This clone occurred once. This chain connects TRBV12-3 or TRBV12-4 to TRBJ2-3; D is unclear. This CDR3 region has 11 residues. The ends were cut back, 4 bases at V and 5 bases at J, with 4 bases in the middle. The CDR3 bases are TGTGCCAGCAGTTGGAGAGATACGCAGTATTTT. It codes for CASSWRDTQYF.

This chain joins TRBV15 and TRBJ1-1; D is ambiguous. Trimming removed 3 bases from V and 2 bases from J, with 7 bases in between. The CDR3 runs 13 residues. Germline V gene data show CDR1 as LNHNV and CDR2 as YYDKDF (reference sequence). The CDR3 bases are TGTGCCACCAGCAGTACCCTCAACACTGAAGCTTTCTTT. Residues: CATSSTLNTEAFF. Full variable domain (missing parts from reference TRBV15 and TRBJ1-1): DAMVIQNPRYQVTQFGKPVTLSCSQTLNHNVMYWYQQKSSQAPKLLFHYYDKDFNNEADTPDNFQSRRPNTSFCFLDIRSPGLGDTAMYLCATSSTLNTEAFFGQGTRLTVV.

The chain recombines TRBV9 with TRBJ2-2; weak D call: TRBD2 (7 bases). The CDR3 is 16 amino acids. Trimming pared 0 bases from V and 2 bases from J, leaving 11 bases between. The germline gives CDR1 SGDLS, CDR2 YYNGEE. Here the CDR3 DNA reads TGTGCCAGCAGCGTAGGTGCGGGGGCAAACACCGGGGAGCTGTTTTTT. Translated, it gives CASSVGAGANTGELFF. The whole variable domain, filled in from reference TRBV9 and TRBJ2-2, reads DSGVTQTPKHLITATGQRVTLRCSPRSGDLSVYWYQQSLDQGLQFLIQYYNGEERAKGNILERFSAQQFPDLHSELNLSSLELGDSALYFCASSVGAGANTGELFFGEGSRLTVL.